This entry features one TCR beta chain sequence. The antigen is unknown. A CD45RO-CCR7+CD27+CD95- profile was what naive CD8+ T cells displayed. The source of the sample is a study of CXCR3-negative and CXCR3-positive naive CD8 T cells. General study findings and limits: The TRB CDR3s that CXCR3-positive naive cells carried were more hydrophobic than those of CXCR3-negative naive cells.

Looked up from germline, CDR1 is SEHNR and CDR2 is FQNEAQ (reference sequence). The CDR3 is 12 residues long. UMI labels and 5' RACE were used to prepare the TRB cDNA libraries. One entry per CDR3 protein, without DNA, is what TCRdb gives after re-calling the 5' RACE reads. Its table lists 120,000 to 150,000 distinct CDR3 sequences. Sequenced material: naive CXCR3+ CD8+ T cells from blood. The subset denotes: CD45RO-CCR7+CD27+CD95- naive CD8+ T cells expressing CXCR3 (TNR3+). The chain recombines TRBV7-9 with TRBJ1-4. The receptor was isolated from a human donor in good health. Some clones in this sample may be carry-over from other donors' samples. The CDR3 loop reads CASSPSQEKLFF.